This entry lists 4 T cell receptor beta chains sequenced from one sample in a study of blood T cell repertoires in COVID-19. Libraries were prepared by immunoSEQ multiplex PCR; TCRdb keeps only in-frame clonotypes and omits some of them. The sample lists a few hundred thousand clones, about 81% occurring once. The sequenced sample consisted of PBMCs or T cells enriched from blood (not recorded which). The origin of the receptors is a man between 25 and 39 years old with acute COVID-19.

The DNA for the CDR3 is TGTGCCAGCAGCCAGAGACAGTTTTTTGATTCACCCCTCCACTTT. Protein product: CASSQRQFFDSPLHF. The chain joins TRBV3-1 (or the pseudogene TRBV3-2) to TRBJ1-6, with D tentatively TRBD1 (5 bases). The CDR3 is 15 amino acids. V dropped 3 bases and J dropped 8 bases, with 14 bases sitting between them. Germline CDR1 reads LGHDT; CDR2 reads YNNKEL (reference sequence).

The chain has TRBV28 and TRBJ1-6; 8 bases map to TRBD1. The CDR3 length is 13 residues. With V trimmed by 2 bases and J by 12 bases, 3 bases remained unmatched. Germline V CDR1 and CDR2: MDHEN, SYDVKM. CDR3 coding DNA: TGTGCCAGCAGTTTAGGGACAGGAAAACCCCTCCACTTT. Translating it yields CASSLGTGKPLHF.

The V and J genes are TRBV6-5 and TRBJ1-2; TRBD1 matches 7 bases. The V and J ends lost 6 bases and 7 bases, in that order; junction bases with no gene match: 8. CDR1 is MNHEY, CDR2 SVGAGI, per germline. The CDR3 is 13 residues long. CDR3 DNA: TGTGCCAGCAGAACAGGGGAACGAGGTGGCTACACCTTC. Translation: CASRTGERGGYTF.

The chain couples TRBV15 to TRBJ2-3; 14 bases are a match to TRBD2. Germline CDR1 and CDR2: LNHNV and YYDKDF (reference sequence). The CDR3 is 15 residues long. J was trimmed by 4 bases and V by 3 bases; bases with no gene match: 0. The CDR3 nucleotides are TGTGCCACCAGCAGGACTAGCGGGGGGGCAGATACGCAGTATTTT. Residues: CATSRTSGGADTQYF.